Detailed here is one T cell receptor (beta chain). Its antigen is still unknown. The entry originates in a study of pediatric ulcerative colitis. The V segment lost 5 bases and the J segment 3 bases; nucleotides outside the gene matches: 6. Germline loops: CDR1 SGHTA, CDR2 FQGNSA. This CDR3 has 15 residues. Study-wide results and caveats: Ulcerative colitis patients shared more blood-rectal clones than controls.

The method was immunoSEQ multiplex PCR; TCRdb's version includes in-frame clones alone and lacks a portion of them. The sample consists of roughly 38,000 clones, less than 85% of them appearing once. The gene calls are TRBV7-2 and TRBJ2-3; TRBD2 matches 9 bases. The sequencing input was blood. This sequence was found in a girl aged 10-17 years with moderate ulcerative colitis. The CDR3 region is CASSLLLAGTDTQYF. The CDR3 coding sequence is TGTGCCAGCAGCCTTCTGCTAGCGGGGACAGATACGCAGTATTTT.